This T cell receptor beta chain stems from a study of cytomegalovirus exposure and HLA in healthy donors. Findings of the study overall: When analyzed later, a missense DCLRE1C variant was found to be linked to TCR beta V- and J-gene trimming. The study put 150 to 200 TCR beta chains on its list as cytomegalovirus-associated.

As to this clone: Its target is unknown.

Both 60 Vbeta primers and 13 Jbeta primers went into the PCR. Assay used: immunoSEQ multiplex PCR; TCRdb lists only in-frame clones, some missing. Of roughly 180,000 clones in the sample, about four fifths were seen once. CDR1 and CDR2 from the germline V gene are DFQATT and SNEGSKA (reference sequence). V was pared by 7 bases and J by 3 bases, with 10 bases between. The CDR3 is 11 amino acids. The chain recombines TRBV20-1 with TRBJ2-7, with D hard to call. The source of this sequence is a man aged 30 to 45 in good health and CMV-seropositive. Material for sequencing was PBMCs. The CDR3 region has the DNA TGCAGTGTTAGGCAGGTCTACGAGCAGTACTTC. Amino acid sequence: CSVRQVYEQYF.